This record concerns one TCR beta chain sequence. The data stem from a study of blood T cell repertoires in COVID-19. Study overall: PBMCs, B-cell-depleted T cells, or T cells were the source of the cDNA or gDNA that made up the material.

This CDR3 is built from 15 residues. V lost 6 bases, J lost 0 bases, and 11 bases lay in between. Per the germline V gene, CDR1 is MNHEY and CDR2 is SVGEGT. The method was immunoSEQ multiplex PCR; TCRdb's version includes in-frame clones alone and lacks a portion of them. The sample consists of about 140,000 clones, 79% of them appearing once. The sequence came from a man between 60 and 75 years old with acute or convalescent COVID-19. The rearrangement links TRBV6-2 or TRBV6-3 to TRBJ1-4; TRBD1 might be the D (5 bases). Sequencing was carried out using peripheral blood. The CDR3 is CASRPTTATNEKLFF. CDR3 sequence (DNA): TGTGCCAGCAGACCTACGACAGCAACTAATGAAAAACTGTTTTTT.